The 23 T cell receptor beta chains below come from one sample, sequenced in a study of blood T cell repertoires in COVID-19. Profiled with immunoSEQ multiplex PCR; TCRdb holds only in-frame clones, not every one. In the table there are approximately 200,000 clones, around 85% of which are singletons. Sequenced sample: peripheral blood. These receptors were collected from a woman aged 50 to 60 with acute or convalescent COVID-19.

V usage is TRBV18 and J usage is TRBJ1-4; 8 positions match TRBD1. CDR3 length: 15 residues. Losses at the gene ends were 3 bases for V and 8 bases for J; bases not matched to a gene: 8. Per germline, CDR1 KGHSH and CDR2 LQKENI. The CDR3 bases are TGTGCCAGCTCACCGTGGACAGGGCAGGACGAAAAACTGTTTTTT. Translation gives CASSPWTGQDEKLFF.

This clone showed up just a few times. The chain recombines TRBV29-1 with TRBJ1-5, with 8 nucleotides matching TRBD1. From germline, CDR1 is SQVTM and CDR2 ANQGSEA. Losses at the gene ends were 0 bases for V and 4 bases for J; bases not matched to a gene: 5. The CDR3 sequence is 15 residues long. CDR3 coding DNA: TGCAGCGTTGAAGATCGGGACAGGATTAATCAGCCCCAGCATTTT. Translation: CSVEDRDRINQPQHF.

The chain is built from TRBV6-1 and TRBJ2-7; a weak D match, TRBD1 (5 bases). Trimming pared 2 bases from V and 2 bases from J, leaving 10 bases between. The CDR3 is 14 residues long. Germline V lookup: CDR1 MNHNS, CDR2 SASEGT. The CDR3 protein is CASSETQGPYEQYF. The CDR3 nucleotides read TGTGCCAGCAGTGAAACCCAGGGTCCCTACGAGCAGTACTTC.

The rearrangement links TRBV19 to TRBJ1-2; TRBD1 matches 7 bases. V shed 5 bases and J 5 bases; nucleotides not matched to a gene: 11. Germline V gives CDR1 LNHDA, CDR2 SQIVND (reference sequence). This CDR3 is built from 15 residues. CDR3 sequence reads: CASSEKQGIAYGYTF. In nucleotides, the CDR3 is TGTGCCAGTAGTGAAAAACAGGGGATAGCGTATGGCTACACCTTC. Full variable domain (outside the CDR3, taken from reference TRBV19 and TRBJ1-2): DGGITQSPKYLFRKEGQNVTLSCEQNLNHDAMYWYRQDPGQGLRLIYYSQIVNDFQKGDIAEGYSVSREKKESFPLTVTSAQKNPTAFYLCASSEKQGIAYGYTFGSGTRLTVV.

This chain joins TRBV5-1 and TRBJ2-2, with 10 bases lining up with TRBD1. Germline V lookup: CDR1 SGHRS, CDR2 YFSETQ. Trimming took 4 bases from V and 7 from J; bases not matched to a gene: 16. The CDR3 contains 18 residues. The CDR3, as DNA: TGCGCCAGCAGCCCACAAAGCGCGGACAGGGGGTATGGCGGGGAGCTGTTTTTT. Protein product: CASSPQSADRGYGGELFF.

The V gene is TRBV19, the J gene TRBJ1-5; 11 bases map to TRBD1. The ends lost 7 bases at V and 4 bases at J; junction bases unmatched: 9. CDR1 and CDR2 from the germline V gene are LNHDA and SQIVND (reference sequence). The CDR3 consists of 16 residues. CDR3 bases: TGTGCCAGTACCGGACAGGGGGCGCGGGGAAATCAGCCCCAGCATTTT. Translating gives CASTGQGARGNQPQHF.

This chain links TRBV6-5 with TRBJ2-7; TRBD1 might be the D (6 bases). Germline assignment: CDR1 MNHEY and CDR2 SVGAGI. The CDR3 is 12 amino acids. V was cut by 7 bases and J by 6 bases, with 13 bases left in between. CDR3 in DNA: TGTGCCAGCAAAGGACAGTTGGTCGAGCAGTACTTC. This sequence encodes CASKGQLVEQYF.

In this sample, this clone turned up a few times. The chain has TRBV20-1 and TRBJ1-4; TRBD1 might be the D (5 bases). Germline CDR1 reads DFQATT; CDR2 reads SNEGSKA (reference sequence). The CDR3 sequence is 15 residues long. The germline V and J ends were trimmed by 3 bases and 0 bases, with 11 bases remaining between them. The CDR3: CSASSQAATNEKLFF. The CDR3 region has the DNA TGCAGTGCTAGTTCACAGGCCGCAACTAATGAAAAACTGTTTTTT.

This chain connects TRBV28 to TRBJ1-5, with TRBD1 matching over 10 bases. Trimming took 5 bases from V and 6 from J; bases not matched to a gene: 4. There are 14 residues in the CDR3. Germline assignment: CDR1 MDHEN and CDR2 SYDVKM. The DNA of the CDR3 is TGTGCCAGCAGTCTTGACAGGGGGCGTCAGCCCCAGCATTTT. It codes for CASSLDRGRQPQHF.

The chain combines TRBV6-2 or TRBV6-3 with TRBJ2-4; maybe TRBD2 (5 bases). The CDR3 loop spans 14 amino acids. V dropped 2 bases and J dropped 3 bases, with 8 bases sitting between them. Germline V gene data show CDR1 as MNHEY and CDR2 as SVGEGT. The CDR3 region is CASSYREIKNIQYF. As DNA, the CDR3 is TGTGCCAGCAGTTACAGGGAGATCAAAAACATTCAGTACTTC.

This clone was counted a single time. The rearrangement joins TRBV5-1 to TRBJ1-2, with D unclear. Trimming removed 3 bases from V and 4 bases from J, with 13 bases in between. Per germline, CDR1 SGHRS and CDR2 YFSETQ. The CDR3 has 14 residues. The CDR3 region has the DNA TGCGCCAGCAGCTCCCAAATGGCAGGCTATGGCTACACCTTC. Residues: CASSSQMAGYGYTF.

This clone was seen only once. The chain joins TRBV24-1 to TRBJ1-3, with D uncertain. The CDR3 runs 16 residues. Trimming shortened V by 0 bases and J by 7 bases, and 15 bases separated the two germline ends. Per the germline V gene, CDR1 is KGHDR and CDR2 is SFDVKD. The CDR3: CATSDLQPRGRNTIYF. CDR3 nucleotide sequence: TGTGCCACCAGTGATTTGCAACCGAGAGGGAGGAACACCATATATTTT.

This clone has more than one count but fewer than ten. V gene TRBV9 combines with J gene TRBJ1-4, with 10 bases identical to TRBD1. Germline V lookup: CDR1 SGDLS, CDR2 YYNGEE. With V trimmed by 4 bases and J by 4 bases, 4 bases remained unmatched. This CDR3 has 15 residues. CDR3 nucleotide sequence: TGTGCCAGCAGCTTGAGGACAGGGGGTAATGAAAAACTGTTTTTT. It encodes CASSLRTGGNEKLFF. The variable domain in full, completed from reference TRBV9 and TRBJ1-4, reads DSGVTQTPKHLITATGQRVTLRCSPRSGDLSVYWYQQSLDQGLQFLIQYYNGEERAKGNILERFSAQQFPDLHSELNLSSLELGDSALYFCASSLRTGGNEKLFFGSGTQLSVL.

The chain uses TRBV28 and TRBJ2-1, with TRBD2 matching over 10 bases. The CDR3 spans 14 residues. Unmatched junction bases numbered 5, after V lost 6 bases and J lost 6 bases. Germline V gives CDR1 MDHEN, CDR2 SYDVKM. This chain's CDR3 is CASRLAGSTNEQFF. In DNA form, the CDR3 reads TGTGCCAGCAGACTAGCGGGATCTACCAATGAGCAGTTCTTC.

This chain links TRBV29-1 with TRBJ2-1; 14 bases fit TRBD2. Germline V gene data show CDR1 as SQVTM and CDR2 as ANQGSEA. The ends lost 7 bases at V and 10 bases at J; junction bases unmatched: 12. This CDR3 is 15 amino acids long. In DNA, the CDR3 is TGCAGCGCCGAAGGGGGACTAGCGGGAGATCGGGAGCAGTTCTTC. Residues: CSAEGGLAGDREQFF.

This clone was observed once. The V gene is TRBV11-2, the J gene TRBJ2-3; 13 bases agree with TRBD2. Germline V gene sequence: CDR1 SGHAT, CDR2 FQNNGV. The CDR3 consists of 14 residues. Trimming took 4 bases from V and 11 from J; bases not matched to a gene: 6. The chain's CDR3 is CASSSGTSGVGQYF. The CDR3 bases are TGTGCCAGCAGCTCCGGGACTAGCGGGGTGGGGCAGTATTTT.

V is TRBV24-1 and J is TRBJ1-5; weak D call: TRBD1 (6 bases). The CDR3 covers 16 residues. CDR1 and CDR2 (germline): KGHDR, SFDVKD. Trimming shortened V by 5 bases and J by 1 base, and 14 bases separated the two germline ends. The DNA for the CDR3 is TGTGCCACCAGTGTGTCAGGGGCGCGAAGCAATCAGCCCCAGCATTTT. Protein sequence: CATSVSGARSNQPQHF.

The chain is built from TRBV10-3 and TRBJ1-4, with TRBD1 matching 10 bases. CDR3 length: 14 amino acids. Germline CDR1 ENHRY, CDR2 SYGVKD. V was pared by 4 bases and J by 8 bases, with 4 bases of the junction left unmatched. CDR3 sequence reads: CAISVGTGAEKLFF. CDR3 DNA sequence: TGTGCCATCAGTGTAGGGACAGGGGCGGAAAAACTGTTTTTT.

V and J are TRBV29-1 and TRBJ1-2; the D is unclear. Germline loops: CDR1 SQVTM, CDR2 ANQGSEA. V was shortened by 4 bases and J by 1 base, with 7 bases between the two germline ends. The CDR3 length is 12 residues. DNA of the CDR3: TGCAGCGTTGCCCATCATAACTATGGCTACACCTTC. Translating it yields CSVAHHNYGYTF. Looking up the rest from reference TRBV29-1 and TRBJ1-2 gives the full variable domain: SAVISQKPSRDICQRGTSLTIQCQVDSQVTMMFWYRQQPGQSLTLIATANQGSEATYESGFVIDKFPISRPNLTFSTLTVSNMSPEDSSIYLCSVAHHNYGYTFGSGTRLTVV.

The chain joins TRBV24-1 to TRBJ1-2; 11 bases map to TRBD1. Germline V gene lookup returns CDR1 KGHDR and CDR2 SFDVKD. The CDR3 covers 15 residues. The J segment lost 3 bases and the V segment lost 3 bases, leaving 2 bases of the junction unmatched. CDR3 nucleotides: TGTGCCACCAGTGATGGGGGACAGGGGGACTATGGCTACACCTTC. The encoded protein is CATSDGGQGDYGYTF.

The chain uses TRBV11-2 and TRBJ2-7, with 9 bases that match TRBD1. Germline CDR1 is SGHAT and CDR2 is FQNNGV. The CDR3 contains 16 residues. V shed 0 bases, J shed 5 bases, and the junction held 8 bases outside the gene matches. The chain's CDR3 is CASSLDRAGQGNEQYF. The CDR3 bases are TGTGCCAGCAGCTTAGATCGGGCGGGACAGGGAAACGAGCAGTACTTC.

This clone has more than one count but fewer than ten. This sample includes further DNA sequences coding for the same CDR3. The V and J genes are TRBV30 and TRBJ1-6; D gene ambiguous. The CDR3 totals 14 residues. The V and J ends lost 0 bases and 5 bases respectively, with 8 bases between them. Germline V gives CDR1 GTSNPN, CDR2 SVGIG (reference sequence). The CDR3 nucleotides are TGTGCCTGGAGTGTACGCGGTAATAATTCACCCCTCCACTTT. Translation gives CAWSVRGNNSPLHF.

This clone was counted a few times. The rearrangement joins TRBV12-5 to TRBJ1-4; D is uncertain. V shed 4 bases and J shed 8 bases, with 8 bases lying between them. From germline, CDR1 is LGHNT and CDR2 FRNRAP. The CDR3 spans 12 residues. The chain's CDR3 is CASGSSLEKLFF. In nucleotides, the CDR3 is TGTGCTAGTGGTTCCAGTTTAGAAAAACTGTTTTTT.